The 29 T cell receptor beta chains reported below all come from one sample, sequenced in a study of shared clonotypes between healthy human individuals. Profiling relied on immunoSEQ multiplex PCR, and the TCRdb table lists in-frame clones only, not all of them. The profile shows about 2.4 million clones, about 92% of them singletons. Sample: naive CD4+ T cells sorted from blood. As for subset: CD45RA+ positively selected. All receptors come from a man between 18 and 35 years old in good health.

The chain employs TRBV7-9 and TRBJ1-5; a possible D gene is TRBD1 (6 bases). The CDR3 sequence is 17 residues long. Between the trimmed V and J ends, which lost 1 base and 0 bases, there was a span of 13 bases. Germline V gives CDR1 SEHNR, CDR2 FQNEAQ (reference sequence). CDR3 DNA: TGTGCCAGCAGCTTAGTTTTAGGGGGATATAGCAATCAGCCCCAGCATTTT. Translation: CASSLVLGGYSNQPQHF.

V is TRBV10-3 and J is TRBJ1-2; D not resolved. V gave up 7 bases and J gave up 0 bases, with 9 bases separating them. CDR1 is ENHRY and CDR2 is SYGVKD in the germline V gene. This CDR3 spans 13 amino acids. Here the CDR3 reads CAITGNANYGYTF. The DNA for the CDR3 is TGTGCCATCACCGGGAACGCTAACTATGGCTACACCTTC.

V usage is TRBV18 and J usage is TRBJ2-2; maybe TRBD1 (6 bases). Between the trimmed V and J ends, which lost 2 bases and 0 bases, there was a span of 10 bases. Per germline, CDR1 KGHSH and CDR2 LQKENI. This CDR3 has 16 residues. The CDR3 spells CASSPDRPANTGELFF. The CDR3 region has the DNA TGTGCCAGCTCACCAGACAGGCCAGCGAACACCGGGGAGCTGTTTTTT. The entire variable domain, with the rest obtained from reference TRBV18 and TRBJ2-2, is as follows: NAGVMQNPRHLVRRRGQEARLRCSPMKGHSHVYWYRQLPEEGLKFMVYLQKENIIDESGMPKERFSAEFPKEGPSILRIQQVVRGDSAAYFCASSPDRPANTGELFFGEGSRLTVL.

This chain uses TRBV30 with TRBJ1-6; possibly TRBD1 for D (5 bases). CDR3 length equals 14 residues. Trimming left V 7 bases short and J 10 bases short, with 20 bases between. Germline V gene sequence: CDR1 GTSNPN, CDR2 SVGIG (reference sequence). In DNA, the CDR3 is TGTGCCTCCGGCACTTCCAGGGTGGTGTCACCCCTCCACTTT. This sequence encodes CASGTSRVVSPLHF.

The J gene is TRBJ1-2, the V gene TRBV5-6, with D possibly matching TRBD1 (5 bases). CDR3 size: 15 residues. Germline assignment: CDR1 SGHDT and CDR2 YYEEEE. The V end lost 3 bases, the J end lost 2 bases, and 14 bases lay between the germline ends. CDR3 sequence (DNA): TGTGCCAGCAGCTCCAGGGCAGGACCCAACTATGGCTACACCTTC. It yields the protein CASSSRAGPNYGYTF.

The V gene is TRBV7-2, the J gene TRBJ2-7; D not certain. Germline CDR1 SGHTA, CDR2 FQGNSA. V lost 2 bases and J 3 bases, leaving 11 bases between the germline ends. The length of the CDR3 is 14 residues. The CDR3, as DNA: TGTGCCAGCAGCTTAATTGTGCACCTCTACGAGCAGTACTTC. As protein: CASSLIVHLYEQYF.

The chain uses TRBV7-9 and TRBJ2-2, with a tentative D call TRBD1 (5 bases). The CDR3 runs to 15 residues. V was clipped by 5 bases and J by 0 bases, with 10 bases between them. Germline CDR1 reads SEHNR; CDR2 reads FQNEAQ (reference sequence). The CDR3 DNA reads as TGTGCCAGCAGCCCCAGACAGACGAACACCGGGGAGCTGTTTTTT. Protein sequence: CASSPRQTNTGELFF. The variable domain in full, with the rest retrieved from reference TRBV7-9 and TRBJ2-2, is DTGVSQNPRHKITKRGQNVTFRCDPISEHNRLYWYRQTLGQGPEFLTYFQNEAQLEKSRLLSDRFSAERPKGSFSTLEIQRTEQGDSAMYLCASSPRQTNTGELFFGEGSRLTVL.

Comments on this clone: Other DNA sequences in this sample translate to the same CDR3. The chain recombines TRBV6-1 with TRBJ2-1; 7 bases align to TRBD2. Germline CDR1 is MNHNS and CDR2 is SASEGT. The length of the CDR3 is 14 residues. V lost 3 bases to trimming and J lost 1 base; unmatched junction nucleotides: 0. The CDR3 DNA reads as TGTGCCAGCAGTGAGGGGGGGTCCTACAATGAGCAGTTCTTC. Amino acids: CASSEGGSYNEQFF.

This chain links TRBV4-3 with TRBJ2-1; D may correspond to TRBD1 or TRBD2 (5 bases each). CDR3 length: 18 amino acids. V was pared by 1 base and J by 8 bases, with 24 bases between. The V gene's germline CDR1 is LGHNA and CDR2 YSLEER. CDR3 region: CASSQARPGTPGWDEQFF. The CDR3 DNA reads as TGCGCCAGCAGCCAAGCACGCCCCGGGACCCCAGGGTGGGATGAGCAGTTCTTC.

The chain combines TRBV19 with TRBJ1-6; no definite D call. CDR3 length: 15 residues. Looked up from germline, CDR1 is LNHDA and CDR2 is SQIVND (reference sequence). Trimming removed 6 bases from V and 3 bases from J, with 12 bases in between. The CDR3 DNA sequence: TGTGCCAGTAGCGAATTGACACTCTATAATTCACCCCTCCACTTT. Protein sequence: CASSELTLYNSPLHF.

V is TRBV14 and J is TRBJ2-2; 7 nucleotides align to TRBD1. The CDR3 length is 16 residues. V shed 2 bases and J 3 bases; nucleotides not matched to a gene: 6. Germline V gives CDR1 SGHDN, CDR2 FVKESK. The DNA for the CDR3 is TGTGCCAGCAGCCAAACCGTGACAGGGTACACCGGGGAGCTGTTTTTT. Its protein product is CASSQTVTGYTGELFF.

The J gene is TRBJ2-3, the V gene TRBV6-1; D possibly corresponds to TRBD1 (7 bases). The CDR3 sequence is 14 residues long. Per germline, CDR1 MNHNS and CDR2 SASEGT. V was shortened by 6 bases and J by 4 bases, with 14 bases between the two germline ends. CDR3 nucleotides: TGTGCCAGCAGGGAGGGGGCAGGCGCAGATACGCAGTATTTT. Translation gives CASREGAGADTQYF.

The chain combines TRBV11-2 with TRBJ1-2; no reliable D call. CDR1 is SGHAT, CDR2 FQNNGV, per germline. The ends were cut back, 0 bases at V and 4 bases at J, with 15 bases in the middle. The CDR3 sequence is 16 residues long. The CDR3 spells CASSLELSRVGYGYTF. DNA for the CDR3: TGTGCCAGCAGCTTAGAGCTAAGTAGGGTCGGCTATGGCTACACCTTC. Full variable domain (remainder filled in from reference TRBV11-2 and TRBJ1-2): EAGVAQSPRYKIIEKRQSVAFWCNPISGHATLYWYQQILGQGPKLLIQFQNNGVVDDSQLPKDRFSAERLKGVDSTLKIQPAKLEDSAVYLCASSLELSRVGYGYTFGSGTRLTVV.

This chain joins TRBV4-3 and TRBJ1-3; D gene uncertain. CDR3 size: 16 residues. V gave up 0 bases and J gave up 4 bases, with 13 bases separating them. Germline values: CDR1 LGHNA, CDR2 YSLEER. The DNA for the CDR3 is TGCGCCAGCAGCCAAGATCTCTGGGGTAAAGGAAACACCATATATTTT. Protein sequence: CASSQDLWGKGNTIYF.

The chain recombines TRBV10-1 with TRBJ1-4; D is possibly TRBD1 (6 bases). This CDR3 is built from 15 residues. V gave up 3 bases and J gave up 5 bases, with 13 bases separating them. CDR1 is WNHNN and CDR2 is SYGVQD in the germline V gene (reference sequence). The CDR3 DNA is TGCGCCAGCAGTGATGCCAGGGGAGCAAATGAAAAACTGTTTTTT. Protein: CASSDARGANEKLFF.

This clone has just one count. Other DNA sequences in this sample translate to the same CDR3. This chain joins TRBV5-1 and TRBJ2-1; 8 bases align to TRBD2. V shed 4 bases, J shed 3 bases, and the junction held 3 bases outside the gene matches. Germline V lookup: CDR1 SGHRS, CDR2 YFSETQ. CDR3 length: 14 residues. The CDR3 loop reads CASSPGGSYNEQFF. CDR3 DNA sequence: TGCGCCAGCAGCCCGGGGGGGAGCTACAATGAGCAGTTCTTC.

This chain links TRBV5-5 with TRBJ1-6, with D perhaps matching TRBD1 (5 bases). This CDR3 is built from 15 residues. Germline V CDR1 and CDR2: SGHKS, YYEKEE (reference sequence). Trimming stripped 0 bases from V and 9 bases from J, with 13 bases between. CDR3 amino acids: CASSLEAGLSSPLHF. The CDR3 DNA sequence: TGTGCCAGCAGCTTGGAAGCAGGGTTAAGTTCACCCCTCCACTTT.

The chain is built from TRBV6-5 and TRBJ1-6; D not certain. Germline V gene sequence: CDR1 MNHEY, CDR2 SVGAGI. The V and J ends lost 7 bases and 10 bases respectively, with 14 bases between them. The CDR3 consists of 13 residues. CDR3 in DNA: TGTGCCAGCAAGGCGGGGAGAGGCTCACCCCTCCACTTT. Amino acids: CASKAGRGSPLHF.

This chain links TRBV1 with TRBJ1-5; TRBD1, as called in the table, went unchecked against the DNA. TRBV1 is described as a pseudogene. There are 18 residues in the CDR3. CDR3 residues: CTSSRGQGRGVSNQPQHF. The CDR3 coding sequence is TGCACCAGCAGCCGAGGACAGGGTCGGGGTGTTAGCAATCAGCCCCAGCATTTT.

As to this clone: The sample contains more than one DNA sequence encoding this CDR3. The rearrangement links TRBV7-2 to TRBJ2-5; D ambiguous. The germline gives CDR1 SGHTA, CDR2 FQGNSA. This CDR3 has 12 amino acids. Between the trimmed V and J ends, which lost 2 bases and 0 bases, there was a span of 1 base. The CDR3 DNA reads TGTGCCAGCAGCTTATACCAAGAGACCCAGTACTTC. Protein: CASSLYQETQYF.

CDR3 protein: CASSQEDRGRRYEQYF. The CDR3 region has the DNA TGCGCCAGCAGCCAAGAAGACAGGGGGAGAAGGTACGAGCAGTACTTC. V is TRBV4-3 and J is TRBJ2-7, with 9 bases fitting TRBD1. The CDR3 extends over 16 amino acids. V gave up 0 bases and J gave up 4 bases; unmatched junction bases: 7. Germline CDR1 LGHNA, CDR2 YSLEER.

As for this clone: The same CDR3 can be traced to other DNA sequences in this sample. The chain combines TRBV27 with TRBJ2-7, with a tentative D call TRBD2 (5 bases). In germline, CDR1 is MNHEY, CDR2 SMNVEV (reference sequence). The CDR3 runs 12 residues. V lost 3 bases to trimming and J lost 4 bases, with 7 bases between them. CDR3 residues: CASSLRGYEQYF. CDR3 DNA sequence: TGTGCCAGCAGTTTGAGAGGGTACGAGCAGTACTTC.

The chain is built from TRBV29-1 and TRBJ1-2; D unclear. Germline V gene lookup returns CDR1 SQVTM and CDR2 ANQGSEA. The CDR3 spans 15 residues. Trimming left V 4 bases short and J 1 base short, with 16 bases between. Written as DNA, the CDR3 is TGCAGCGTTGTGAGGCAGAGTCTTAATAACTATGGCTACACCTTC. It specifies CSVVRQSLNNYGYTF.

The chain combines TRBV11-2 with TRBJ2-6; the D gene is possibly TRBD1 (5 bases). The length of the CDR3 is 16 residues. The germline V gene has CDR1 SGHAT and CDR2 FQNNGV. The germline V and J ends were trimmed by 3 bases and 1 base, with 10 bases remaining between them. CDR3 residues: CASSFTGSSGANVLTF. The CDR3 DNA follows: TGTGCCAGCAGCTTCACAGGCTCGTCTGGGGCCAACGTCCTGACTTTC.

V and J are TRBV2 and TRBJ1-6; 9 nucleotides line up with TRBD1. The CDR3 has 14 residues. V shed 6 bases and J 7 bases; nucleotides not matched to a gene: 4. Germline CDR1 and CDR2: SNHLY and FYNNEI. CDR3 coding DNA: TGTGCCAGCAGACCCGGGACAGGGAATTCACCCCTCCACTTT. Its protein is CASRPGTGNSPLHF.

V usage is TRBV19 and J usage is TRBJ1-5; D is unresolved. Germline values: CDR1 LNHDA, CDR2 SQIVND (reference sequence). This CDR3 has 12 amino acids. Deletions cut 7 bases from V and 5 bases from J, with 9 bases between. The CDR3 protein is CASKFRDQPQHF. The DNA of the CDR3 is TGTGCCAGTAAGTTTCGGGATCAGCCCCAGCATTTT.

The table lists this clone with a count of one. The chain links TRBV2 to TRBJ2-1; 9 bases map to TRBD2. Germline-derived CDR1 and CDR2 are SNHLY and FYNNEI. CDR3 length: 21 residues. The V and J ends lost 0 bases and 0 bases, in that order; junction bases with no gene match: 15. CDR3: CASSEARGGARDKSSYNEQFF. CDR3 DNA sequence: TGTGCCAGCAGTGAAGCGCGCGGGGGGGCTCGCGATAAGAGCTCCTACAATGAGCAGTTCTTC.

This chain links TRBV10-2 with TRBJ2-4, with 11 positions matching TRBD2. The length of the CDR3 is 14 residues. V lost 4 bases, J lost 9 bases, and 5 bases stayed unmatched. Germline V CDR1 and CDR2: WSHSY, SAAADI. Written as DNA, the CDR3 is TGCGCCAGCAGTGGGACTAGCGGGCGAGGCATTCAGTACTTC. This encodes CASSGTSGRGIQYF.

This clone appeared a few times. V and J are TRBV2 and TRBJ1-2, with D tentatively TRBD1 (5 bases). Between the trimmed V and J ends, which lost 0 bases and 4 bases, there was a span of 9 bases. The germline CDR1 and CDR2 sequences are SNHLY and FYNNEI. The CDR3 extends over 14 amino acids. The CDR3 sequence is CASSEASRVYGYTF. DNA of the CDR3: TGTGCCAGCAGTGAAGCAAGCAGGGTCTATGGCTACACCTTC. Full variable domain (remainder filled in from reference TRBV2 and TRBJ1-2): EPEVTQTPSHQVTQMGQEVILRCVPISNHLYFYWYRQILGQKVEFLVSFYNNEISEKSEIFDDQFSVERPDGSNFTLKIRSTKLEDSAMYFCASSEASRVYGYTFGSGTRLTVV.